The 28 T cell receptor beta chains in this list originate from one sample, sequenced in a study of control samples from healthy donors and cancer patients. Some clones are missing from TCRdb's copy, which holds only in-frame ones; the method was immunoSEQ multiplex PCR. The sample has 55,000 to 90,000 clones; over 75% are singletons. Sequenced input: blood. These receptors originate from a man in his fifties or sixties in good health.

The CDR3 DNA reads as TGTGCCAGCAGCCGTGATGGGACAGCTGGAAACACCATATATTTT. It specifies CASSRDGTAGNTIYF. This sequence joins TRBV4-2 and TRBJ1-3; 7 positions match TRBD1. Per germline, CDR1 LGHNA and CDR2 YNFKEQ. The CDR3 contains 15 residues. With V trimmed by 4 bases and J by 2 bases, 5 bases remained unmatched.

This clone was observed once. The J gene is TRBJ2-4, the V gene TRBV7-2; TRBD1 matches at 7 bases. Looked up from germline, CDR1 is SGHTA and CDR2 is FQGNSA. Unmatched junction bases numbered 4, after V lost 3 bases and J lost 8 bases. CDR3 length: 13 residues. The CDR3 nucleotides read TGTGCCAGCAGCTTGCTCACAGGGGACATTCAGTACTTC. It yields the protein CASSLLTGDIQYF.

This sequence joins TRBV16 and TRBJ1-3; D gene uncertain. Germline V gives CDR1 KGHSY, CDR2 FQNENV. The CDR3 consists of 12 residues. The V gene lost 4 bases and the J gene lost 3 bases, with 4 bases spanning the gap. The CDR3 sequence: CASSRRGNTIYF. As DNA, the CDR3 is TGTGCCAGCAGCCGACGTGGAAACACCATATATTTT. Drawing the rest from reference TRBV16 and TRBJ1-3, the complete variable domain is GEEVAQTPKHLVRGEGQKAKLYCAPIKGHSYVFWYQQVLKNEFKFLISFQNENVFDETGMPKERFSAKCLPNSPCSLEIQATKLEDSAVYFCASSRRGNTIYFGEGSWLTVV.

The chain recombines TRBV19 with TRBJ2-3; D unresolved. The CDR3 extends over 14 amino acids. CDR1 is LNHDA and CDR2 is SQIVND in the germline V gene (reference sequence). Trimming cost V 0 bases and J 7 bases, with 11 bases left between them. The CDR3 DNA reads as TGTGCCAGTAGTATAGAGGGGTTTACATATACGCAGTATTTT. It encodes CASSIEGFTYTQYF.

Only a few counts were recorded for this clone. The chain uses TRBV27 and TRBJ2-7; a weak D match, TRBD2 (5 bases). With 3 bases removed from V and 3 bases from J, the gap between germline ends came to 12 bases. Germline values: CDR1 MNHEY, CDR2 SMNVEV (reference sequence). This CDR3 spans 14 amino acids. The CDR3 DNA is TGTGCCAGCAGTTTCCAGCCTGCGGGCTACGAGCAGTACTTC. Translating gives CASSFQPAGYEQYF.

The chain links TRBV5-5 to TRBJ1-2; D remains unclear. CDR1 is SGHKS, CDR2 YYEKEE, per germline (reference sequence). The V gene lost 0 bases and the J gene lost 3 bases, with 9 bases spanning the gap. The CDR3 runs 14 residues. The CDR3 sequence is CASSLGGWDYGYTF. CDR3 coding DNA: TGTGCCAGCAGCTTGGGCGGCTGGGACTATGGCTACACCTTC.

The chain has TRBV7-2 and TRBJ1-4; 9 nucleotides agree with TRBD1. This CDR3 is built from 15 residues. V lost 1 base, J lost 8 bases, and 5 bases stayed unmatched. Germline CDR1 reads SGHTA; CDR2 reads FQGNSA. The CDR3 bases are TGTGCCAGCAGCTTAGACACAGGGGGCTTGGAAAAACTGTTTTTT. Translation: CASSLDTGGLEKLFF.

The genes are TRBV5-1 and TRBJ2-1, with D possibly matching TRBD1 (6 bases). Germline loops: CDR1 SGHRS, CDR2 YFSETQ. This CDR3 is 16 amino acids long. The V end lost 3 bases, the J end lost 7 bases, and 20 bases lay between the germline ends. The CDR3 reads CASSSLGRGIMNEQFF. The CDR3 DNA follows: TGCGCCAGCAGCTCCTTGGGCAGGGGCATAATGAATGAGCAGTTCTTC.

The chain links TRBV5-6 to TRBJ1-6, with D unclear. The CDR3 covers 15 residues. Trimming removed 0 bases from V and 10 bases from J, with 14 bases in between. CDR1 is SGHDT and CDR2 is YYEEEE in the germline V gene. Here the CDR3 reads CASSLAEGKGSPLHF. CDR3 coding DNA: TGTGCCAGCAGCTTGGCCGAGGGCAAAGGGTCACCCCTCCACTTT. Filled out from reference TRBV5-6 and TRBJ1-6, the complete variable domain reads DAGVTQSPTHLIKTRGQQVTLRCSPKSGHDTVSWYQQALGQGPQFIFQYYEEEERQRGNFPDRFSGHQFPNYSSELNVNALLLGDSALYLCASSLAEGKGSPLHFGNGTRLTVT.

The chain couples TRBV28 to TRBJ1-1, with D unclear. The germline V gene encodes CDR1 MDHEN and CDR2 SYDVKM. Trimming left V 5 bases short and J 4 bases short, with 14 bases between. The CDR3 has 14 residues. CDR3 amino acids: CASSPRTLATEAFF. CDR3 sequence (DNA): TGTGCCAGCAGTCCCAGGACCCTGGCCACTGAAGCTTTCTTT.

V is TRBV19 and J is TRBJ1-5; no clear D gene. The CDR3 has 14 residues. The germline gives CDR1 LNHDA, CDR2 SQIVND (reference sequence). V was cut by 6 bases and J by 3 bases, with 12 bases left in between. The chain's CDR3 is CASSVDGFNQPQHF. CDR3 nucleotide sequence: TGTGCCAGTAGCGTCGACGGATTCAATCAGCCCCAGCATTTT.

This chain joins TRBV5-6 and TRBJ1-5; 8 nucleotides line up with TRBD1. The V segment lost 4 bases and the J segment 1 base; nucleotides outside the gene matches: 10. CDR1 and CDR2 from the germline V gene are SGHDT and YYEEEE. The CDR3 sequence is 17 residues long. The CDR3 DNA reads TGTGCCAGCAGCAGAACAGGGGGAGCGAGGAGCAATCAGCCCCAGCATTTT. It specifies CASSRTGGARSNQPQHF.

This chain uses TRBV20-1 with TRBJ2-7; 8 bases are shared with TRBD2. The CDR3 runs 16 residues. V shed 3 bases and J 0 bases; nucleotides not matched to a gene: 10. CDR1 and CDR2 from the germline V gene are DFQATT and SNEGSKA (reference sequence). The CDR3 nucleotides are TGCAGTGCTAGTGCTATCGCGGGAGGCAACTCCTACGAGCAGTACTTC. Its protein is CSASAIAGGNSYEQYF.

This clone was counted once. The genes are TRBV19 and TRBJ2-3, with D possibly matching TRBD2 (5 bases). The CDR3 totals 15 residues. Per germline, CDR1 LNHDA and CDR2 SQIVND (reference sequence). V was shortened by 5 bases and J by 4 bases, with 16 bases between the two germline ends. CDR3 nucleotide sequence: TGTGCCAGTAGTCGTCCTACGGGGAATGCAGATACGCAGTATTTT. The encoded protein is CASSRPTGNADTQYF. Combining the CDR3 with reference TRBV19 and TRBJ2-3 gives the whole variable domain DGGITQSPKYLFRKEGQNVTLSCEQNLNHDAMYWYRQDPGQGLRLIYYSQIVNDFQKGDIAEGYSVSREKKESFPLTVTSAQKNPTAFYLCASSRPTGNADTQYFGPGTRLTVL.

This sequence joins TRBV6-2 or TRBV6-3 and TRBJ2-5; TRBD2 agrees at 9 bases. The CDR3 runs 16 residues. The J segment lost 5 bases and the V segment lost 6 bases, leaving 13 bases of the junction unmatched. CDR1 and CDR2 from the germline V gene are MNHEY and SVGEGT. CDR3 in amino acids: CASSNPQRGVVETQYF. CDR3 DNA: TGTGCCAGCAGCAACCCCCAGCGGGGGGTCGTGGAGACCCAGTACTTC.

This clone was seen a single time. The V call is TRBV7-9, the J call TRBJ1-2, with D possibly matching TRBD1 (5 bases). Germline loops: CDR1 SEHNR, CDR2 FQNEAQ (reference sequence). The CDR3 has 16 amino acids. Trimming took off 3 bases at V and 7 bases at J, with 21 bases between the two ends. The CDR3 coding sequence is TGTGCCAGCAGCTTCACCACTCGGGGGGGTTTGGGTGGCTACACCTTC. It codes for CASSFTTRGGLGGYTF. The full variable domain, with the rest looked up from reference TRBV7-9 and TRBJ1-2, is DTGVSQNPRHKITKRGQNVTFRCDPISEHNRLYWYRQTLGQGPEFLTYFQNEAQLEKSRLLSDRFSAERPKGSFSTLEIQRTEQGDSAMYLCASSFTTRGGLGGYTFGSGTRLTVV.

The CDR3 sequence: CASSTRQGDIFF. Here the CDR3 DNA reads TGTGCCAGCAGTACCCGACAGGGTGACATTTTCTTC. The V call is TRBV12-3 or TRBV12-4, the J call TRBJ2-1, with TRBD1 identical over 7 bases. This CDR3 is built from 12 residues. With V trimmed by 5 bases and J by 16 bases, 11 bases remained unmatched.

The chain has TRBV12-5 and TRBJ1-4; 8 nucleotides agree with TRBD1. There are 14 residues in the CDR3. Germline-derived CDR1 and CDR2 are LGHNT and FRNRAP. The V segment lost 7 bases and the J segment 7 bases; nucleotides outside the gene matches: 8. The CDR3 DNA reads TGTGCTAGTGCACAGACAGGGGCAATTGAAAAACTGTTTTTT. Translated, it gives CASAQTGAIEKLFF.

The CDR3 DNA follows: TGTGCCAGAAGCCCACCGGATTGGGGCTGCCTATACAATGAGCAGTTCTTC. Its translation: CARSPPDWGCLYNEQFF. The chain uses TRBV5-3 and TRBJ2-1; tentative D call: TRBD1 (5 bases). TRBV5-3 is an ORF for which the function is uncertain. V lost 4 bases to trimming and J lost 4 bases, with 21 bases between them. The CDR3 contains 17 residues.

V is TRBV7-3 and J is TRBJ1-1; D call uncertain. The CDR3 covers 13 residues. Germline values: CDR1 SGHTA, CDR2 FQGTGA. V dropped 5 bases and J dropped 4 bases, with 11 bases sitting between them. The CDR3 region has the DNA TGTGCCAGCAGCCTGACATTTTTCACTGAAGCTTTCTTT. Its protein is CASSLTFFTEAFF. The variable domain in full, with the rest retrieved from reference TRBV7-3 and TRBJ1-1, is GAGVSQTPSNKVTEKGKYVELRCDPISGHTALYWYRQSLGQGPEFLIYFQGTGAADDSGLPNDRFFAVRPEGSVSTLKIQRTERGDSAVYLCASSLTFFTEAFFGQGTRLTVV.

The CDR3 DNA reads as TGTGCCAGCAGCTTAGTTCCGGGACTAGCAGGGACAGATACGCAGTATTTT. Protein sequence: CASSLVPGLAGTDTQYF. The chain combines TRBV11-2 with TRBJ2-3; 9 nucleotides align to TRBD2. Germline CDR1 is SGHAT and CDR2 is FQNNGV. The CDR3 runs 17 residues. Trimming cost V 1 base and J 3 bases; bases outside gene matches: 8.

V gene TRBV30 combines with J gene TRBJ2-1, with 13 bases identical to TRBD2. J was trimmed by 5 bases and V by 0 bases; bases with no gene match: 7. The germline V gene encodes CDR1 GTSNPN and CDR2 SVGIG (reference sequence). The CDR3 runs to 17 residues. For the CDR3, the DNA is TGTGCCTGGAGTGTTTCCCGACTAGCGGGAGGAAACAATGAGCAGTTCTTC. This sequence encodes CAWSVSRLAGGNNEQFF.

This rearrangement joins TRBV30 to TRBJ1-6; D is possibly TRBD1 (5 bases). The CDR3 contains 13 residues. Germline CDR1 GTSNPN, CDR2 SVGIG (reference sequence). Trimming shortened V by 5 bases and J by 11 bases, and 16 bases separated the two germline ends. The CDR3 DNA sequence: TGTGCCTGGTCCCCAGGTGAGGGGACACCCCTCCACTTT. It codes for CAWSPGEGTPLHF.

This clone was seen only once. The J gene is TRBJ1-2, the V gene TRBV19, with D unclear. Germline values: CDR1 LNHDA, CDR2 SQIVND (reference sequence). The CDR3 is 14 residues long. V dropped 7 bases and J dropped 0 bases, with 12 bases sitting between them. CDR3 in DNA: TGTGCCAGTACCCTTAGGGCCACTAACTATGGCTACACCTTC. Protein sequence: CASTLRATNYGYTF. Looking up the rest from reference TRBV19 and TRBJ1-2 gives the full variable domain: DGGITQSPKYLFRKEGQNVTLSCEQNLNHDAMYWYRQDPGQGLRLIYYSQIVNDFQKGDIAEGYSVSREKKESFPLTVTSAQKNPTAFYLCASTLRATNYGYTFGSGTRLTVV.

The V call is TRBV10-3, the J call TRBJ2-7, with 13 bases that match TRBD2. Germline CDR1 is ENHRY and CDR2 is SYGVKD. This CDR3 region has 17 residues. After removal of 5 bases from V and 2 bases from J, the junction contained 9 bases not matched to a gene. The CDR3 DNA follows: TGTGCCATCAGTAGGACTAGCGGGGGAACTTCTACCTACGAGCAGTACTTC. This encodes CAISRTSGGTSTYEQYF.

The rearrangement joins TRBV5-1 to TRBJ1-4; D is possibly TRBD1 (5 bases). The CDR3 extends over 15 amino acids. The germline V gene encodes CDR1 SGHRS and CDR2 YFSETQ. Trimming removed 7 bases from V and 3 bases from J, with 16 bases in between. The CDR3, as DNA: TGCGCCAGCGGGATGTTGGGGACGGCTAATGAAAAACTGTTTTTT. Translated, it gives CASGMLGTANEKLFF.

This clone has just a few counts. DNA of the CDR3: TGTGCCAGCAGCCGACTGGACAGGGCGCGCGAGCAGTACTTC. Translation gives CASSRLDRAREQYF. This sequence joins TRBV3-1 (or the pseudogene TRBV3-2) and TRBJ2-7; the match to TRBD1 covers 8 bases. V was pared by 4 bases and J by 6 bases, with 8 bases of the junction left unmatched. Germline CDR1 LGHDT, CDR2 YNNKEL (reference sequence). The CDR3 covers 14 residues.

The J gene is TRBJ1-3, the V gene TRBV9; 7 nucleotides agree with TRBD1. CDR1 and CDR2 (germline): SGDLS, YYNGEE. The V and J ends lost 0 bases and 2 bases, in that order; junction bases with no gene match: 5. The CDR3 covers 16 residues. CDR3 in DNA: TGTGCCAGCAGCGTAGCCGGGACAGATACTGGAAACACCATATATTTT. It codes for CASSVAGTDTGNTIYF.